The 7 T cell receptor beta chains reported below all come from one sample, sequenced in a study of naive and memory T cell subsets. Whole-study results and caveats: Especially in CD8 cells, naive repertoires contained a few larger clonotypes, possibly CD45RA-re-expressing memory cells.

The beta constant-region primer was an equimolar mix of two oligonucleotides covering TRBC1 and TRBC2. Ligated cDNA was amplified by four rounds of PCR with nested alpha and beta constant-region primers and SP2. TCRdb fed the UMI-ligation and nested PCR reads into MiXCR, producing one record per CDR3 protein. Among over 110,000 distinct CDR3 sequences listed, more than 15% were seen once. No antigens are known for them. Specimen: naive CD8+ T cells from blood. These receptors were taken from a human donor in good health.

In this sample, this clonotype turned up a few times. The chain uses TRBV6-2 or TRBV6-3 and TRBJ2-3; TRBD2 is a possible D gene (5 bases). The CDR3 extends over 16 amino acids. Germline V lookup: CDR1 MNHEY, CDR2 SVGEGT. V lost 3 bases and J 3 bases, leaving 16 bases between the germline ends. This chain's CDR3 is CASSYEAASWTDTQYF. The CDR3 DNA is TGTGCCAGCAGTTATGAAGCGGCAAGTTGGACAGATACGCAGTATTTT.

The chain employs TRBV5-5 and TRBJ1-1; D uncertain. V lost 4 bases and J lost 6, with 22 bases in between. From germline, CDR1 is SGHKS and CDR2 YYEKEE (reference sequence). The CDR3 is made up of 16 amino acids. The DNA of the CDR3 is TGTGCCAGCAGCCCGTACCCCGGGCTCAGTAGGGCTGAAGCTTTCTTT. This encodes CASSPYPGLSRAEAFF.

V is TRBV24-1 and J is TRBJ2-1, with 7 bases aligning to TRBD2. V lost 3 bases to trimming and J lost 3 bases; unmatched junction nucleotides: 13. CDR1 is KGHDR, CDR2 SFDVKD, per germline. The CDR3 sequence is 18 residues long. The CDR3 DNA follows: TGTGCCACCAGTGATCCCTATGTGAGGGAGGGCCTCTACAATGAGCAGTTCTTC. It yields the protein CATSDPYVREGLYNEQFF.

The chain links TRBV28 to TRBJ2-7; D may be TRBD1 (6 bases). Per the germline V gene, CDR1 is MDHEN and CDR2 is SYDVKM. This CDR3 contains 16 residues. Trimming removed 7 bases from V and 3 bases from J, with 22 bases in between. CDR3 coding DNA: TGTGCCAGCACCATGGGGGCGGAACCACCTATCTACGAGCAGTACTTC. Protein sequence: CASTMGAEPPIYEQYF.

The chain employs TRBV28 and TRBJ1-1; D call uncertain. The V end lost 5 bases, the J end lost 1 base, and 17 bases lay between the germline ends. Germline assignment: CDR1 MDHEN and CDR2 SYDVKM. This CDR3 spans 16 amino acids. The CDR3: CASSPTAMGSNTEAFF. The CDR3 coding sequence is TGTGCCAGCAGTCCCACGGCCATGGGATCGAACACTGAAGCTTTCTTT.

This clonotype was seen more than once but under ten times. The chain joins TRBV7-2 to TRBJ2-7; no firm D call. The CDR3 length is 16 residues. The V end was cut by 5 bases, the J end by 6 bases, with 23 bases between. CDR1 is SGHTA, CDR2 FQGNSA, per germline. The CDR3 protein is CASSPLTSGPSLEQYF. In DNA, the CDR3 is TGTGCCAGCAGCCCTTTAACCTCTGGGCCCTCTCTCGAGCAGTACTTC.

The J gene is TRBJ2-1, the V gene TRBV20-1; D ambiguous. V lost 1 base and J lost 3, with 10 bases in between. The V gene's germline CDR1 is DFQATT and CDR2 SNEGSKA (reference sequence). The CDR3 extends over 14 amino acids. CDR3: CSARGPTDYNEQFF. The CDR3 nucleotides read TGCAGTGCTAGAGGTCCAACGGACTACAATGAGCAGTTCTTC.